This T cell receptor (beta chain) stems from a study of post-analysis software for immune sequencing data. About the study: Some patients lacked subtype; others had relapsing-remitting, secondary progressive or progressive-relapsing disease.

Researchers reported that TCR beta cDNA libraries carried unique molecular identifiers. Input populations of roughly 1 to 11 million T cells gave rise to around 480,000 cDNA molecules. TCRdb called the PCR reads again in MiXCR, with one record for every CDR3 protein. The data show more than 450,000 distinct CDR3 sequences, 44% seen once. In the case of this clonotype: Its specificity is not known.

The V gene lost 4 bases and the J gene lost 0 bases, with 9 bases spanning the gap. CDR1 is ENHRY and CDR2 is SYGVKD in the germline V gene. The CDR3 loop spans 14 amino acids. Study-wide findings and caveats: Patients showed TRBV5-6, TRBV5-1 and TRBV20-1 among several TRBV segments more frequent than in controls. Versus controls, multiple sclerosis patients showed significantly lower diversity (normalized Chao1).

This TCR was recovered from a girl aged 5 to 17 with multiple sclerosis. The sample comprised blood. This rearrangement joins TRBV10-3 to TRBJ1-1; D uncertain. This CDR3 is CAISGGRMNTEAFF. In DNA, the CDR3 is TGTGCCATCAGTGGGGGAAGGATGAACACTGAAGCTTTCTTT.